This T cell receptor beta chain was captured by sequencing in a study of cytomegalovirus exposure and HLA in healthy donors. This clone was seen a single time. Antigen: not known. The study's findings and limits: Judged likely to be a sequencing artifact was a cluster of highly shared sequence variants. In a later analysis, TCR beta V- and J-gene trimming showed a link to a missense DCLRE1C variant. TRBV6-2, TRBV6-3 and some other V segments were unresolvable in 87-base-pair reads.

Primers for the PCR totalled 60 Vbeta and 13 Jbeta. Per the original data handling: Counted up in a later analysis, unique TCR beta chains came to about 83 million, with around 10 million shared. Profiling relied on immunoSEQ multiplex PCR, and the TCRdb table lists in-frame clones only, not all of them. V and J calls and clone size come straight from that table; D and trimming were deduced from the DNA. The table shows 150,000 to 200,000 clones, with about 80% occurring only once. This CDR3 spans 10 amino acids. V lost 11 bases, J lost 6 bases, and 8 bases lay in between. Germline-derived CDR1 and CDR2 are LNHDA and SQIVND (reference sequence).

V is TRBV19 and J is TRBJ2-1; D gene unclear. This TCR was sampled from a man younger than 35 in good health and CMV-seropositive. The sequencing sample was made of PBMCs. In DNA form, the CDR3 reads TGTGCCTCTAAAGCCAATGAGCAGTTCTTC. Translated: CASKANEQFF.